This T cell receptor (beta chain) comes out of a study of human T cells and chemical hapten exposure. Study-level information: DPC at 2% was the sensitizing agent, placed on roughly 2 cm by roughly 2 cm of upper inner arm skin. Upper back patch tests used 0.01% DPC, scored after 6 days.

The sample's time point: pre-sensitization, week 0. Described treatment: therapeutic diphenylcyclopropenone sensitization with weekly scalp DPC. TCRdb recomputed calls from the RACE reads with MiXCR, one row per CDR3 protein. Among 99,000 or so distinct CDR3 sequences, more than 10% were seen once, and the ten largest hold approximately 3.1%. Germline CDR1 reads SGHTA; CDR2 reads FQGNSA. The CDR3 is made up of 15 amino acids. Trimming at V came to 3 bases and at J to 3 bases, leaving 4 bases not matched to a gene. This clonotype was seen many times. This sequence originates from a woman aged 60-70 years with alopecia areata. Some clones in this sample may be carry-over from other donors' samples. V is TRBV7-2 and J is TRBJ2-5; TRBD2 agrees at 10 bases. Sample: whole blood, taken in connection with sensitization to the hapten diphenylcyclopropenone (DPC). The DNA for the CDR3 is TGTGCCAGCAGCTTGCTAGCGGGGGTAAAAGAGACCCAGTACTTC. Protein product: CASSLLAGVKETQYF.